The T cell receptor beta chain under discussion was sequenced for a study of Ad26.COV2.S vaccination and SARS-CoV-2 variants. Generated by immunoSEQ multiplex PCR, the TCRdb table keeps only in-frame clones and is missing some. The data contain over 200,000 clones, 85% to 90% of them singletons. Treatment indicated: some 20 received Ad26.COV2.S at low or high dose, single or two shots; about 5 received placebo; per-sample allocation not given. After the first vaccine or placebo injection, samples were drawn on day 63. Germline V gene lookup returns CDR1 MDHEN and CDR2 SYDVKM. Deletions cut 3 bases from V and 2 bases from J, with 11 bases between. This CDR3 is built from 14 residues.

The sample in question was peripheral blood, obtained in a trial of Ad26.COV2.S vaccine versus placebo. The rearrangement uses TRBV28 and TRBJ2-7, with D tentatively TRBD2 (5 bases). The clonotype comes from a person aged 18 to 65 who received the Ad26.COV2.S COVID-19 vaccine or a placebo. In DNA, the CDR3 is TGTGCCAGCAGTTTTGCCGGGGTTCCCTACGAGCAGTACTTC. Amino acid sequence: CASSFAGVPYEQYF.